The 13 T cell receptor beta chains below all came from one sample that was sequenced in a study of OX40 agonist ivuxolimab in advanced cancers. Sequenced by immunoSEQ multiplex PCR; TCRdb stores in-frame clones only, minus some. Seen here are 99,000 or so clones, approximately 84% observed once, and the top ten hold 5.5%. This material consisted of CD4+ or CD8+ T cells sorted from blood, taken in a trial of the OX40 agonist ivuxolimab. Source of these receptors: an adult with an advanced solid tumor such as melanoma, head and neck, liver or kidney cancer.

The rearrangement uses TRBV11-1 and TRBJ2-7; TRBD1 matches 10 bases. With V trimmed by 5 bases and J by 7 bases, 8 bases remained unmatched. There are 14 residues in the CDR3. Germline CDR1 reads SGHAT; CDR2 reads FQDESV (reference sequence). The chain's CDR3 is CASSLGTGVGEQYF. The CDR3 DNA sequence: TGTGCCAGCAGCCTCGGGACAGGGGTAGGGGAGCAGTACTTC.

This chain joins TRBV10-3 and TRBJ1-2, with 7 nucleotides matching TRBD1. The trim removed 7 bases at V and 8 bases at J, leaving 10 bases unmatched. Germline-derived CDR1 and CDR2 are ENHRY and SYGVKD. This CDR3 is 13 amino acids long. This CDR3 is CAITLVRGQGYTF. DNA for the CDR3: TGTGCCATCACCCTGGTGAGGGGGCAAGGCTACACCTTC.

The chain links TRBV6-6 to TRBJ2-5; possibly TRBD2 for D (6 bases). The V gene's germline CDR1 is MNHNY and CDR2 SVGAGI (reference sequence). V was cut by 0 bases and J by 3 bases, with 14 bases left in between. There are 16 residues in the CDR3. CDR3: CASSYSSGEWEETQYF. The CDR3 bases are TGTGCCAGCAGTTACTCGTCGGGAGAATGGGAAGAGACCCAGTACTTC.

The chain uses TRBV6-5 and TRBJ1-1, with unresolved D. This CDR3 region has 14 residues. Germline assignment: CDR1 MNHEY and CDR2 SVGAGI. The germline V and J ends were trimmed by 7 bases and 0 bases, with 12 bases remaining between them. The CDR3 loop is CASTPGTLNTEAFF. The DNA for the CDR3 is TGTGCCAGCACCCCGGGAACTCTGAACACTGAAGCTTTCTTT.

This sequence joins TRBV5-4 and TRBJ2-5; 7 bases are shared with TRBD2. J gave up 3 bases and V 4 bases, and 12 bases lay outside the gene matches. This CDR3 has 16 amino acids. Germline V gene data show CDR1 as SGHNT and CDR2 as YYREEE (reference sequence). Here the CDR3 reads CASSVGGLRLEETQYF. The CDR3 DNA reads as TGTGCCAGCAGCGTGGGGGGACTACGGCTGGAAGAGACCCAGTACTTC. Together with reference TRBV5-4 and TRBJ2-5, the CDR3 gives the full variable domain: ETGVTQSPTHLIKTRGQQVTLRCSSQSGHNTVSWYQQALGQGPQFIFQYYREEENGRGNFPPRFSGLQFPNYSSELNVNALELDDSALYLCASSVGGLRLEETQYFGPGTRLLVL.

The chain carries TRBV28 and TRBJ2-7, with 7 bases lining up with TRBD2. The CDR3 loop spans 15 amino acids. V dropped 6 bases and J dropped 6; count of bases not matched to a gene: 14. Germline assignment: CDR1 MDHEN and CDR2 SYDVKM. This CDR3 is CASSPGGRALVEQYF. CDR3 nucleotide sequence: TGTGCCAGCAGCCCTGGAGGGAGGGCCTTGGTCGAGCAGTACTTC.

J is TRBJ2-3 and V is TRBV29-1; 7 nucleotides agree with TRBD1. V dropped 6 bases and J dropped 2; count of bases not matched to a gene: 14. Germline CDR1 SQVTM, CDR2 ANQGSEA. The CDR3 spans 16 residues. The CDR3: CSVSVLTGRITDTQYF. DNA of the CDR3: TGCAGCGTCTCGGTACTGACAGGGAGAATCACAGATACGCAGTATTTT.

This chain connects TRBV5-1 to TRBJ2-5; TRBD1 matches 7 bases. The J call is uncertain, as TRBJ2-7 better fits the DNA end. The CDR3 has 15 amino acids. The V gene's germline CDR1 is SGHRS and CDR2 YFSETQ. The CDR3 here is CASRRTGHSSYEQYF. CDR3 DNA sequence: TGCGCCAGCAGGCGGACAGGCCATTCTTCCTACGAGCAGTACTTC.

The V and J genes are TRBV21-1 and TRBJ2-7. TRBV21-1 is tagged as a pseudogene. CDR3 length: 15 residues. Here the CDR3 DNA reads TGTGCCAGCAGCAGGTACCGGGACGGACTCTACGAGCAGTACTTC. This sequence encodes CASSRYRDGLYEQYF.

Details on this clone: The junction departs from germline at one end; a sequencing error may be responsible. The V call is TRBV19, the J call TRBJ1-1; D gene unclear. CDR3 size: 11 residues. CDR1 is LNHDA and CDR2 is SQIVND in the germline V gene (reference sequence). CDR3 in DNA: TGTGCCAGTAGCCTGAACTCTGAAGCTTTCTTT. Its translation is CASSLNSEAFF.

This clone was recorded only once. Other DNA sequences in this specimen translate into the identical CDR3. The chain joins TRBV7-9 to TRBJ2-7, with 13 bases identical to TRBD2. The V and J ends lost 4 bases and 4 bases, in that order; junction bases with no gene match: 4. Germline values: CDR1 SEHNR, CDR2 FQNEAQ (reference sequence). This CDR3 spans 15 amino acids. The CDR3 bases are TGTGCCAGCAGCTCCGGACTAGCGGGAGTTTACGAGCAGTACTTC. Its protein product is CASSSGLAGVYEQYF.

The chain has TRBV6-5 and TRBJ2-7, with TRBD1 matching 9 bases. Trimming took 5 bases from V and 1 from J; bases not matched to a gene: 6. Germline loops: CDR1 MNHEY, CDR2 SVGAGI. CDR3 size: 15 residues. Here the CDR3 DNA reads TGTGCCAGCAGTCCCAACAGGGGGCTGTCCTACGAGCAGTACTTC. This sequence encodes CASSPNRGLSYEQYF.

This clone was picked up one time. The chain combines TRBV5-1 with TRBJ1-1; D is unclear. Germline loops: CDR1 SGHRS, CDR2 YFSETQ. Between the trimmed V and J ends, which lost 4 bases and 2 bases, there was a span of 12 bases. The CDR3 is 14 residues long. CDR3 DNA: TGCGCCAGCAGCGGTACAGCTTCCAACACTGAAGCTTTCTTT. This sequence encodes CASSGTASNTEAFF.